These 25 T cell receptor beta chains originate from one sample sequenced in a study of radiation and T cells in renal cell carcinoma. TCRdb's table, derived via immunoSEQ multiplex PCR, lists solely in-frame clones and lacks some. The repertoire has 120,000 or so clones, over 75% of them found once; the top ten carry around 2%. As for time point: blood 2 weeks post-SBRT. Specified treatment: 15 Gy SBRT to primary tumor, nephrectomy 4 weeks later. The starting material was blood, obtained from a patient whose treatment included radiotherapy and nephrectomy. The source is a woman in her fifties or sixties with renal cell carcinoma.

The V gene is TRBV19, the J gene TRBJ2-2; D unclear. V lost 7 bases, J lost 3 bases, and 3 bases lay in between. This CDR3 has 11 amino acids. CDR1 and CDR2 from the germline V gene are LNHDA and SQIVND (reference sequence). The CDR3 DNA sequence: TGTGCCAGTACCTACACCGGGGAGCTGTTTTTT. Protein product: CASTYTGELFF.

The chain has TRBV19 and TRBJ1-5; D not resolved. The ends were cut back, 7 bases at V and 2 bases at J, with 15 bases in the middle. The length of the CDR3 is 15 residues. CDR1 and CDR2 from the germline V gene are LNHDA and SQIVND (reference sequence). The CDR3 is CASTIDGDGNQPQHF. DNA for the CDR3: TGTGCCAGTACTATCGACGGTGATGGCAATCAGCCCCAGCATTTT.

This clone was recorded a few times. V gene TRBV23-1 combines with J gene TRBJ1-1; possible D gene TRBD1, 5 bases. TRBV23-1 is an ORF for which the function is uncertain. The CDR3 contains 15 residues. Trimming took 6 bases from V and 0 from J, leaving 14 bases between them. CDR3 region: CASRRWGRMNTEAFF. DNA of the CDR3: TGCGCCAGCAGGAGGTGGGGACGCATGAACACTGAAGCTTTCTTT.

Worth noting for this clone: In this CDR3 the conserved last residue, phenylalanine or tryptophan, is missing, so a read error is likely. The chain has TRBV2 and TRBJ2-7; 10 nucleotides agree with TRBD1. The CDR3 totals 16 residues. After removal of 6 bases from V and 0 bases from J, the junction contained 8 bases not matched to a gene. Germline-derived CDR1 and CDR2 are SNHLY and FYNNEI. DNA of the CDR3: TGTGCCAGCAGACCTACGGACAGGGGGGGCTCCTACGAGCAGTACCTC. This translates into CASRPTDRGGSYEQYL.

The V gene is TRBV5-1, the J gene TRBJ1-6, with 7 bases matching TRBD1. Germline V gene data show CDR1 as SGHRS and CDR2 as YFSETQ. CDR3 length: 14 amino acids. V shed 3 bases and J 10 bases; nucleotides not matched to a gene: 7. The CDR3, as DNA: TGCGCCAGCAGCTCTGACAGGGTGAGATCACCCCTCCACTTT. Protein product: CASSSDRVRSPLHF.

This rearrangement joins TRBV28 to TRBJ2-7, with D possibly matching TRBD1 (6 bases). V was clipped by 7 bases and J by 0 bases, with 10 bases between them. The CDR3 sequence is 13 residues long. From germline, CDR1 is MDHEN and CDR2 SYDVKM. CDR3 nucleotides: TGTGCCAGCAACTACAGGGACTCCTACGAGCAGTACTTC. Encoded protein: CASNYRDSYEQYF.

The CDR3 loop reads CASSPPGQATEAFF. The DNA of the CDR3 is TGTGCCAGCTCACCGCCGGGACAAGCCACTGAAGCTTTCTTT. The chain has TRBV18 and TRBJ1-1, with D maybe TRBD1 (6 bases). The CDR3 extends over 14 amino acids. Trimming pared 3 bases from V and 4 bases from J, leaving 12 bases between. Germline V gives CDR1 KGHSH, CDR2 LQKENI.

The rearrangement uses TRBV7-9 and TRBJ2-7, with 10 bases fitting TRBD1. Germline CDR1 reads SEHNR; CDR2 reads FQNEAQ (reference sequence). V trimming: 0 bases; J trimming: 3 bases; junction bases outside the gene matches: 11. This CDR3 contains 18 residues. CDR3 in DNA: TGTGCCAGCAGCTTAGCGGGGTTCACCGGGACAGGGGTCTACGAGCAGTACTTC. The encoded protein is CASSLAGFTGTGVYEQYF. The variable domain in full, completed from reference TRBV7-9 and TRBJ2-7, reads DTGVSQNPRHKITKRGQNVTFRCDPISEHNRLYWYRQTLGQGPEFLTYFQNEAQLEKSRLLSDRFSAERPKGSFSTLEIQRTEQGDSAMYLCASSLAGFTGTGVYEQYFGPGTRLTVT.

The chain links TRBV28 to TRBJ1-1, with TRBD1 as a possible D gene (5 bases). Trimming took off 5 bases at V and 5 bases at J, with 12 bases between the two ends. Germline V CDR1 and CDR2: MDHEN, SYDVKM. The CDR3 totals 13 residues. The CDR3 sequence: CASSNGGGTEAFF. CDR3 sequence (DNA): TGTGCCAGCAGTAACGGGGGAGGAACTGAAGCTTTCTTT.

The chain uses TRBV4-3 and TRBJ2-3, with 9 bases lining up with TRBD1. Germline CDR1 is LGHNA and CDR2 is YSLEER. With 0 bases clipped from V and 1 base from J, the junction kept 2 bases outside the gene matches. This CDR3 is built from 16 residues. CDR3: CASSQEWTGGTDTQYF. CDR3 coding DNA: TGCGCCAGCAGCCAAGAGTGGACAGGGGGCACAGATACGCAGTATTTT.

The CDR3 spells CASSYSRTGWDEQYF. In nucleotides, the CDR3 is TGTGCCAGCAGTTACTCTCGGACAGGGTGGGACGAGCAGTACTTC. The rearrangement uses TRBV6-5 and TRBJ2-7; 8 nucleotides align to TRBD1. Unmatched junction bases numbered 6, after V lost 0 bases and J lost 5 bases. CDR3 size: 15 residues. CDR1 and CDR2 from the germline V gene are MNHEY and SVGAGI.

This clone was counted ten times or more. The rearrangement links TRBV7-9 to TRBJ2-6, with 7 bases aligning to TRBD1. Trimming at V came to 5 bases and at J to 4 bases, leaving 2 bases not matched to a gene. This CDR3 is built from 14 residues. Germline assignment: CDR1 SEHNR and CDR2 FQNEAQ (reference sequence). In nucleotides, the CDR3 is TGTGCCAGCAGCACAGGGGCGGGGGCCAACGTCCTGACTTTC. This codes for CASSTGAGANVLTF.

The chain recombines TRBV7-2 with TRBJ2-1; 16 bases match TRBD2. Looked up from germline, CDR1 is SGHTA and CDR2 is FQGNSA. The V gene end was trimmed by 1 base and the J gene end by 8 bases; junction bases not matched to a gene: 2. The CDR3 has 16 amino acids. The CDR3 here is CASSLVGLAGGHEQFF. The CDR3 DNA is TGTGCCAGCAGCTTAGTGGGACTAGCGGGAGGGCATGAGCAGTTCTTC.

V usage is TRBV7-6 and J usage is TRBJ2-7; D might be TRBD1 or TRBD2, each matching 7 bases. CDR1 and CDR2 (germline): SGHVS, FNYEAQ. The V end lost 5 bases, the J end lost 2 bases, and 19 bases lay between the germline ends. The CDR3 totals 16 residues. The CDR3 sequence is CASSLRLGRGPYEQYF. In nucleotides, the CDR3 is TGTGCCAGCAGCCTACGACTGGGGAGGGGGCCCTACGAGCAGTACTTC.

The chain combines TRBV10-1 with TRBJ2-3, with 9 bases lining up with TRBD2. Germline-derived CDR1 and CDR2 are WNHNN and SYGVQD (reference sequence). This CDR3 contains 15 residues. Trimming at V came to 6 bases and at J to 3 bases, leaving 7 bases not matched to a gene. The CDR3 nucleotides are TGCGCCAGCAGCCCCGGGACTAGCCCTACAGATACGCAGTATTTT. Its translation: CASSPGTSPTDTQYF.

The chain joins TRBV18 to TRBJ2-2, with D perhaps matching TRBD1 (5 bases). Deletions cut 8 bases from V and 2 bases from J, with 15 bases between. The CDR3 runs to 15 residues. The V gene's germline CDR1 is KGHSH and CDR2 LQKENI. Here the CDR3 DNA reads TGTGCCAGCACAGGCGCAGGCTTTAACACCGGGGAGCTGTTTTTT. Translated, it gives CASTGAGFNTGELFF.

CDR3 sequence reads: CASSYGRGAKNIQYF. CDR3 nucleotide sequence: TGTGCCAGCAGTTACGGTAGGGGGGCCAAAAACATTCAGTACTTC. This chain connects TRBV6-5 to TRBJ2-4, with D perhaps matching TRBD1 (6 bases). V was trimmed by 2 bases and J by 1 base, leaving 9 bases between them. Per the germline V gene, CDR1 is MNHEY and CDR2 is SVGAGI. The CDR3 loop spans 15 amino acids.

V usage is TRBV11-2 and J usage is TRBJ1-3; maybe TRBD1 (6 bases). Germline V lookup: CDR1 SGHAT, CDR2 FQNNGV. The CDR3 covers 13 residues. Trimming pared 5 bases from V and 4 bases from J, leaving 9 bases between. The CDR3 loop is CASSPGVGNTIYF. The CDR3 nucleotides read TGTGCCAGCAGCCCAGGGGTGGGAAACACCATATATTTT. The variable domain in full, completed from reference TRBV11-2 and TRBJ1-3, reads EAGVAQSPRYKIIEKRQSVAFWCNPISGHATLYWYQQILGQGPKLLIQFQNNGVVDDSQLPKDRFSAERLKGVDSTLKIQPAKLEDSAVYLCASSPGVGNTIYFGEGSWLTVV.

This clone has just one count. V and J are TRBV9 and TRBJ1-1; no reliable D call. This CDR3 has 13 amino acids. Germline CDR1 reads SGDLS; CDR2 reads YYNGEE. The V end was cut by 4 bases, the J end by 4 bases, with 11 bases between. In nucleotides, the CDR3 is TGTGCCAGCAGCCAGGCCCCCGGCACTGAAGCTTTCTTT. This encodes CASSQAPGTEAFF. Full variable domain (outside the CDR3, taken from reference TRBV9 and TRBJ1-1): DSGVTQTPKHLITATGQRVTLRCSPRSGDLSVYWYQQSLDQGLQFLIQYYNGEERAKGNILERFSAQQFPDLHSELNLSSLELGDSALYFCASSQAPGTEAFFGQGTRLTVV.

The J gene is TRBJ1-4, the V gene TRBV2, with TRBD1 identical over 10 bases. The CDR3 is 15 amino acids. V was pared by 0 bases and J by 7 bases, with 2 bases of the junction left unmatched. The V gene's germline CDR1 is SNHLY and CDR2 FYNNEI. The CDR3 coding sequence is TGTGCCAGCAGTGAAGCTGACAGGGGGCGTGAAAAACTGTTTTTT. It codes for CASSEADRGREKLFF.

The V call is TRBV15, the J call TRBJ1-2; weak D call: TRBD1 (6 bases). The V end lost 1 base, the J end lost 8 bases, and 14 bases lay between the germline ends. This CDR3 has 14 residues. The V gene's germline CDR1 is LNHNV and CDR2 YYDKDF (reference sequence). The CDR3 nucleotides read TGTGCCACCAGCAGAGGGACAGAATATGGGGGCTACACCTTC. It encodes CATSRGTEYGGYTF. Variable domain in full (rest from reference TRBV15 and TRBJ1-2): DAMVIQNPRYQVTQFGKPVTLSCSQTLNHNVMYWYQQKSSQAPKLLFHYYDKDFNNEADTPDNFQSRRPNTSFCFLDIRSPGLGDTAMYLCATSRGTEYGGYTFGSGTRLTVV.

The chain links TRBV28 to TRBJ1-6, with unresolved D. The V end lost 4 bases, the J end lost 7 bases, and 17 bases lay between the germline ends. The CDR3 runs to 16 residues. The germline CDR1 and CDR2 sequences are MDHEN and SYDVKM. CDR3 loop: CASSSPTRPGNSPLHF. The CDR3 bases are TGTGCCAGCAGTTCCCCCACGCGGCCGGGAAATTCACCCCTCCACTTT.

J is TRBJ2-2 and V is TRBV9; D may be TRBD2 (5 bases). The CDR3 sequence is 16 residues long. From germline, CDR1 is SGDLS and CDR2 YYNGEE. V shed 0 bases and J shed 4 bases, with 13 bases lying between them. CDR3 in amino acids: CASSVGSWRVTGELFF. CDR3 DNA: TGTGCCAGCAGCGTAGGTTCGTGGCGGGTCACCGGGGAGCTGTTTTTT.

CDR3 sequence: CAIREDRGGGELFF. The CDR3 nucleotides read TGTGCCATCAGGGAGGACAGGGGCGGCGGGGAGCTGTTTTTT. V is TRBV10-3 and J is TRBJ2-2; TRBD1 matches 9 bases. Germline CDR1 is ENHRY and CDR2 is SYGVKD. Germline trimming cut 6 bases from V and 7 bases from J; bases unmatched to any gene: 6. There are 14 residues in the CDR3.

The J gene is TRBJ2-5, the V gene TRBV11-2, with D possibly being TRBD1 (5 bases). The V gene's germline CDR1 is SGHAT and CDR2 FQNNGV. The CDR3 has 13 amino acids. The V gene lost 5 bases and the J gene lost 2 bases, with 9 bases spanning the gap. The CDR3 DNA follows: TGTGCCAGCAGCCCCGGACATCAAGAGACCCAGTACTTC. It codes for CASSPGHQETQYF.